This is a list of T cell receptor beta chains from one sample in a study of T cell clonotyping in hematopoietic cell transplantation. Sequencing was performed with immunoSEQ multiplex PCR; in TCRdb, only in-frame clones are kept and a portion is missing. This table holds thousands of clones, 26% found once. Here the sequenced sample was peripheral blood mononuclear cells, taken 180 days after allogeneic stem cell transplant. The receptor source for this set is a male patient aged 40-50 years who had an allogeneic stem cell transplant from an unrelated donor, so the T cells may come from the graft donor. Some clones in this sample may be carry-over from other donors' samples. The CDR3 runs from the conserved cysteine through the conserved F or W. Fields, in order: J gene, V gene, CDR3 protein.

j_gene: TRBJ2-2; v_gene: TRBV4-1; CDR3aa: CASSQDLIGRTGTGDLFF
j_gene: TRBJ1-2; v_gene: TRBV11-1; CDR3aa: CASSNGISVTF
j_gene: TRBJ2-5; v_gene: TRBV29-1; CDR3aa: CSVEGGVVETQYF
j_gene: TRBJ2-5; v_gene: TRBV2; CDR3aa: CASIDRVLLETQYF
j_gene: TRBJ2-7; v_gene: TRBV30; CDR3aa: CAWSVVTSEQYF
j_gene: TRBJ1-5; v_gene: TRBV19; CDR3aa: CASSAGANQPQHF
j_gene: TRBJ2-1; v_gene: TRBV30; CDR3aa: CAWNPGFSYNEQFF
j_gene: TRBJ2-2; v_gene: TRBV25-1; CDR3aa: CASSFTGELFF
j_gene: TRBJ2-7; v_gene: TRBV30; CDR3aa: CAWSVGAGGSHEQYF
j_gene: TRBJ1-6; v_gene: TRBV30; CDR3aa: CAWRGVNNSPLHF
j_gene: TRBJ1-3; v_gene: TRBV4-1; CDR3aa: CASGVWGNTIYF
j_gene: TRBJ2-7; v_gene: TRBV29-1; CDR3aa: CSVAGQQSYEQYF
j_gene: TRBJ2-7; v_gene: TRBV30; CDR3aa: CAWSREVYEQYF
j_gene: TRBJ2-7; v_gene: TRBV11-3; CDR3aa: CASRPWAGGTHEQYF
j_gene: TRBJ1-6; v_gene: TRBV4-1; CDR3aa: CASSQDLESPLHF
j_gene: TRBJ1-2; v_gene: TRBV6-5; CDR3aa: CASRTGTSVGYTF
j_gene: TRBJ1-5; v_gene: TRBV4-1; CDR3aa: CASSQYDRAGQPQHF
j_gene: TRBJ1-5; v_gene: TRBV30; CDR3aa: CAWSGASNQPQHF
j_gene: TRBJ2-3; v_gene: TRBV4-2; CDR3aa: CASSPKRRTTYTDTQYF
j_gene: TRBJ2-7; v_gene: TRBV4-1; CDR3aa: CASSPGTGGYEQYF
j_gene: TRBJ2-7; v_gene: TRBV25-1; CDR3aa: CASSDSGQGFYEQYF
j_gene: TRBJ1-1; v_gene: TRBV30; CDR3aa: CAWRSWRGNLEAFF
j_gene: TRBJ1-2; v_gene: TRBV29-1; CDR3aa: CSVEGTERIWVNGYTF
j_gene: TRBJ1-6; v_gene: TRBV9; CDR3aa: CARGDSYNSPLHF
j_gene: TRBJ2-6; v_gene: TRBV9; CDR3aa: CASSVGPSSSSSGANVLTF
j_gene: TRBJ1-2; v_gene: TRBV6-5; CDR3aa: CASRDRGRPNYGYTF
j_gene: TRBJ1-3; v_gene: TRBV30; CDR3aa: CAFRTANTIYF
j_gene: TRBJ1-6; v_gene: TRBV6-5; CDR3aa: CAVGGAALHF
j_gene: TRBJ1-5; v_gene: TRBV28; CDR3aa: CASRPGQVGNQPQHF
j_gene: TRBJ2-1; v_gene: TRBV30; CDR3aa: CASSTSVANEQFF
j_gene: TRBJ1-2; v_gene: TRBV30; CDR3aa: CAWRVSPAGYTF
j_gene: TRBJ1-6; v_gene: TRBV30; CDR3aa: CAWSVYSPLHF
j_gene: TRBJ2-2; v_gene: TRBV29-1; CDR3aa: CSVNRGNTGELFF